The clone carrying this TCR beta chain occurred a few times. Its antigen is currently unknown. Profiled with immunoSEQ multiplex PCR; TCRdb holds only in-frame clones, not every one. This sample has about 1.5 million clones, with nearly 99% found just once. The data belong to a study of shared clonotypes between healthy human individuals. Notes on the study in general: The sharing of 4% to 5.5% of naive CD4 clonotypes was seen across a handful of donors.

Germline V gene lookup returns CDR1 SGHRS and CDR2 YFSETQ. The CDR3 has 13 residues. V was clipped by 1 base and J by 10 bases, with 12 bases between them. Both subsets, CD45RA+ naive and CD45RA-negative memory, were split from the CD4+ cells. The sample taken for sequencing was naive CD4+ T cells sorted from blood. Subset in this sample: CD45RA+ positively selected. This chain links TRBV5-1 with TRBJ2-1, with D possibly matching TRBD2 (6 bases). This sequence originates from a man under 40 in good health. The CDR3 sequence: CASSLRRDSEQFF. CDR3 coding DNA: TGCGCCAGCAGCTTGAGGCGGGACTCCGAGCAGTTCTTC.